The present entry profiles one T cell receptor beta chain with its context. Its antigen remains unidentified. Germline CDR1 KGHSH, CDR2 LQKENI. V was shortened by 1 base and J by 2 bases, with 7 bases between the two germline ends. The CDR3 spans 14 residues. Here immunoSEQ multiplex PCR was the method, and the copy in TCRdb shows in-frame clones only, minus some. The sample carries fewer than 500,000 clones, around 91% recorded once. This entry comes from a study of Ad26.COV2.S vaccination and SARS-CoV-2 variants. Study as a whole: Recipients of Ad26.COV2.S got it intramuscularly, once or twice 56 days apart. General observations from the study: Placebo recipients showed lower spike-specific TCR breadth than vaccinees. An underestimation of total T cell responses may have resulted from the TCR breadth and depth analyses.

Treatment indicated: roughly 19 received Ad26.COV2.S at low or high dose, single or two shots; about five received placebo; per-sample allocation not given. Day 63 after the first injection of vaccine or placebo was the sampling time. The sequencing used peripheral blood, collected in a trial of Ad26.COV2.S vaccine versus placebo. This sequence was found in a person aged 18-60 years who received the Ad26.COV2.S COVID-19 vaccine or a placebo. V gene TRBV18 combines with J gene TRBJ2-3; D call uncertain. The DNA of the CDR3 is TGTGCCAGCTCACCACTGGGTAACACAGATACGCAGTATTTT. This encodes CASSPLGNTDTQYF.